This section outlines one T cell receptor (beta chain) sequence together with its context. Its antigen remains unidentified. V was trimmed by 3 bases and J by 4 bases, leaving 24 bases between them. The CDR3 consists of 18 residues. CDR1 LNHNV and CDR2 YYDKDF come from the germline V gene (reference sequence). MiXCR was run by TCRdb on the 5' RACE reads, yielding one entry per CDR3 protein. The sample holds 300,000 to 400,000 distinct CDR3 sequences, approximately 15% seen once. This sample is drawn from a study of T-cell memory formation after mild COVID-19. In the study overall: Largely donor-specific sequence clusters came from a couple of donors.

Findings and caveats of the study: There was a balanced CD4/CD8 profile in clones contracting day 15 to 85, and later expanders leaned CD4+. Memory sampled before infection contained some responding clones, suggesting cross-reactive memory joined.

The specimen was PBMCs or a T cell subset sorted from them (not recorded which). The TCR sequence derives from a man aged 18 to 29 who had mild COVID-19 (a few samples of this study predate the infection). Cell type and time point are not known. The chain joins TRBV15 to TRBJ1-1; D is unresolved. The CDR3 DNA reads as TGTGCCACCAGCAGCTCCGCGGTAGGGATGGGCTTGACCACTGAAGCTTTCTTT. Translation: CATSSSAVGMGLTTEAFF.